This passage covers 15 T cell receptor beta chains from one sample sequenced in a study of beta chain features in type 1 diabetes. cDNA synthesis used the whole RNA isolate, giving expressed TCRB sequences. Profiled with immunoSEQ multiplex PCR; TCRdb holds only in-frame clones, not every one. Of hundreds of thousands of clones listed, 15% to 20% are singletons. Source material: naive CD4+ T cells from blood. These TCRs come from a woman aged 18-30 years in good health.

This clone was seen only a few times. CDR3 sequence: CASSLRLAGGYGEQFF. DNA of the CDR3: TGTGCCAGCAGCCTAAGGCTAGCGGGAGGATATGGTGAGCAGTTCTTC. The chain couples TRBV7-2 to TRBJ2-1; 11 bases are a match to TRBD2. The V and J ends lost 5 bases and 9 bases, in that order; junction bases with no gene match: 12. CDR3 length: 16 residues. CDR1 is SGHTA, CDR2 FQGNSA, per germline.

V is TRBV6-6 and J is TRBJ2-2, with TRBD2 as a possible D gene (5 bases). CDR1 is MNHNY, CDR2 SVGAGI, per germline (reference sequence). This CDR3 spans 15 amino acids. V lost 6 bases and J lost 0, with 11 bases in between. In nucleotides, the CDR3 is TGTGCCAGCAGCGGACTTAAGACGAACACCGGGGAGCTGTTTTTT. Amino acid sequence: CASSGLKTNTGELFF.

V usage is TRBV28 and J usage is TRBJ1-1, with D possibly being TRBD1 (6 bases). Germline loops: CDR1 MDHEN, CDR2 SYDVKM. V was pared by 3 bases and J by 4 bases, with 15 bases between. The CDR3 totals 15 residues. CDR3 sequence (DNA): TGTGCCAGCAGTTTCGAGGGGGGCTTGGCCACTGAAGCTTTCTTT. It translates to CASSFEGGLATEAFF.

In its sample, this clone was seen a few times. The chain links TRBV27 to TRBJ1-5; D ambiguous. The V end was cut by 6 bases, the J end by 0 bases, with 15 bases between. Germline V lookup: CDR1 MNHEY, CDR2 SMNVEV (reference sequence). This CDR3 spans 16 amino acids. This CDR3 reads CASRHTAGSSNQPQHF. In DNA, the CDR3 is TGTGCCAGCAGACATACCGCCGGCAGTAGCAATCAGCCCCAGCATTTT.

This chain joins TRBV6-5 and TRBJ1-1; D ambiguous. The CDR3 consists of 15 residues. V was trimmed by 2 bases and J by 4 bases, leaving 14 bases between them. The germline CDR1 and CDR2 sequences are MNHEY and SVGAGI. The CDR3 nucleotides read TGTGCCAGCAGTTACAGTGGATACCCGGGCACTGAAGCTTTCTTT. This encodes CASSYSGYPGTEAFF.

In its sample, this clone was seen a few times. The genes are TRBV27 and TRBJ2-3, with 8 nucleotides matching TRBD2. CDR1 MNHEY and CDR2 SMNVEV come from the germline V gene (reference sequence). There are 15 residues in the CDR3. V trimming: 8 bases; J trimming: 4 bases; junction bases outside the gene matches: 11. The CDR3, as DNA: TGTGCCAGCGCCATAAGCGGGAGTAGTTCAGATACGCAGTATTTT. It encodes CASAISGSSSDTQYF.

A few counts support this clone. The chain employs TRBV6-1 and TRBJ2-1; D may be TRBD2 (6 bases). Trimming removed 6 bases from V and 7 bases from J, with 16 bases in between. From germline, CDR1 is MNHNS and CDR2 SASEGT. CDR3 size: 14 residues. The CDR3 DNA sequence: TGTGCCAGCAGGCAGGCCGGGACTGGTAATGAGCAGTTCTTC. It yields the protein CASRQAGTGNEQFF.

This clone was counted between two and nine times. The DNA of the CDR3 is TGTGCCAGCAGTCCAGGGATCTACGAGCAGTACTTC. Amino acid sequence: CASSPGIYEQYF. This sequence joins TRBV25-1 and TRBJ2-7, with D maybe TRBD1 (5 bases). With 5 bases removed from V and 3 bases from J, the gap between germline ends came to 8 bases. CDR3 length equals 12 residues. Germline V gene lookup returns CDR1 MGHDK and CDR2 SYGVNS.

The chain couples TRBV4-2 to TRBJ2-7, with D possibly TRBD1 on 7 matching bases. The CDR3 is made up of 15 amino acids. Germline loops: CDR1 LGHNA, CDR2 YNFKEQ. V lost 1 base and J 5 bases, leaving 15 bases between the germline ends. CDR3 DNA: TGTGCCAGCAGCCAAGTGCGGGACAGACGTCACGAGCAGTACTTC. It codes for CASSQVRDRRHEQYF.

A few counts support this clone. Other DNA variants within this sample encode the same CDR3. CDR3 amino acids: CATSRRLAGDEQYF. DNA of the CDR3: TGTGCCACCAGCAGAAGACTAGCGGGAGACGAGCAGTACTTC. The rearrangement uses TRBV15 and TRBJ2-7, with 12 bases identical to TRBD2. The CDR3 consists of 14 residues. The trim removed 2 bases at V and 5 bases at J, leaving 1 base unmatched. CDR1 and CDR2 from the germline V gene are LNHNV and YYDKDF (reference sequence).

The rearrangement links TRBV27 to TRBJ1-1; D perhaps matches TRBD1 (6 bases). Germline lookup yields CDR1 MNHEY and CDR2 SMNVEV (reference sequence). This CDR3 spans 15 amino acids. With 2 bases removed from V and 0 bases from J, the gap between germline ends came to 10 bases. CDR3 sequence reads: CASSLRGPMNTEAFF. CDR3 DNA: TGTGCCAGCAGTTTACGGGGGCCCATGAACACTGAAGCTTTCTTT.

There are many counts of this clone. The J gene is TRBJ2-7, the V gene TRBV7-2; D is tentatively TRBD1 or TRBD2 (5 bases each). Germline V gives CDR1 SGHTA, CDR2 FQGNSA. The CDR3 has 14 residues. V was shortened by 5 bases and J by 2 bases, with 13 bases between the two germline ends. CDR3 in amino acids: CASSPMMGAYEQYF. The CDR3 nucleotides are TGTGCCAGCAGCCCCATGATGGGGGCCTACGAGCAGTACTTC.

A note on this clone: Distinct nucleotide sequences in the sample also encode this CDR3. This chain uses TRBV15 with TRBJ2-5; D not resolved. This CDR3 spans 13 amino acids. CDR1 and CDR2 from the germline V gene are LNHNV and YYDKDF (reference sequence). V lost 0 bases and J 3 bases, leaving 5 bases between the germline ends. The CDR3 nucleotides are TGTGCCACCAGCAGAGATCGGGAAGAGACCCAGTACTTC. It translates to CATSRDREETQYF.

The chain has TRBV27 and TRBJ1-5, with D possibly being TRBD1 (5 bases). Germline loops: CDR1 MNHEY, CDR2 SMNVEV (reference sequence). The CDR3 sequence is 13 residues long. V shed 5 bases and J shed 6 bases, with 11 bases lying between them. The CDR3 bases are TGTGCCAGCAGTCCAGCTAGGGGTCAGCCCCAGCATTTT. Its protein is CASSPARGQPQHF.

This clone was seen only a few times. The rearrangement links TRBV2 to TRBJ2-1; 7 bases are a match to TRBD1. The length of the CDR3 is 13 residues. Germline CDR1 and CDR2: SNHLY and FYNNEI. After removal of 7 bases from V and 9 bases from J, the junction contained 9 bases not matched to a gene. The CDR3 DNA follows: TGTGCCAGCATGGGGACAGCGTTCACTGAGCAGTTCTTC. Its protein product is CASMGTAFTEQFF.